A single sample is the source of the 4 T cell receptor beta chains below, sequenced in a study of T cells after yellow fever vaccination. TCRdb re-called the 5' RACE reads with MiXCR, one entry per CDR3 protein. The table shows some 49,000 distinct CDR3 sequences, with just under 6.5% occurring only once. Sequenced here: PBMCs, either bulk or a sorted T-cell subset (CD4+, CD8+, memory, or dextramer-sorted; not recorded which), sampled 45 days after the yellow fever booster vaccination. The receptors shown here come from a man aged 25-45 years who received the YFV17D yellow fever vaccine.

This clonotype turned up a few times. The chain uses TRBV30 and TRBJ2-3, with TRBD2 as a possible D gene (5 bases). The CDR3 is 13 residues long. Germline values: CDR1 GTSNPN, CDR2 SVGIG (reference sequence). Trimming left V 0 bases short and J 6 bases short, with 10 bases between. The CDR3 DNA reads as TGTGCCTGGAGTGTACCCGGGATTGATACGCAGTATTTT. Translation: CAWSVPGIDTQYF.

The sample holds a few counts of this clonotype. The chain couples TRBV29-1 to TRBJ2-7; 12 bases align to TRBD2. V shed 7 bases, J shed 0 bases, and the junction held 4 bases outside the gene matches. The CDR3 sequence is 14 residues long. Germline V CDR1 and CDR2: SQVTM, ANQGSEA. CDR3 bases: TGCAGCGGACTAGCGGGAGCCCCCTCCTACGAGCAGTACTTC. Translation gives CSGLAGAPSYEQYF.

This chain links TRBV21-1 with TRBJ2-7; the table assigns TRBD2, which was not confirmed against the DNA. TRBV21-1 is a pseudogene segment. The CDR3 consists of 19 residues. CDR3 sequence reads: CASSTEGGKTSGSSYEQYF. The CDR3 DNA follows: TGTGCCAGCAGCACCGAAGGGGGCAAGACTAGCGGGAGCTCCTACGAGCAGTACTTC.

A few counts support this clonotype. The chain employs TRBV6-5 and TRBJ2-3; TRBD2 matches at 10 bases. Looked up from germline, CDR1 is MNHEY and CDR2 is SVGAGI. V dropped 3 bases and J dropped 7; count of bases not matched to a gene: 7. The CDR3 runs to 15 residues. CDR3 nucleotide sequence: TGTGCCAGCAGTTATCAAGCGGGAGGGCCATATACGCAGTATTTT. It encodes CASSYQAGGPYTQYF.